This T cell receptor beta chain derives from a study of monozygotic twins with inflammatory bowel disease. TCRdb reprocessed the 5' RACE reads and reports one entry per CDR3 protein, with no DNA. The repertoire shows 400,000 or so distinct CDR3 sequences; the top ten hold 2% to 3%. General study points: A single strong clonotype or signal linked to IBD was not supported.

For this clonotype: Its antigen is still unknown.

CDR1 and CDR2 (germline): SGHDT, YYEEEE. CDR3 size: 14 residues. Blood samples of approximately 2.4 ml were drawn from every donor. The sequence was obtained from a human donor with ulcerative colitis or Crohn's disease, or a healthy co-twin of an affected twin (not recorded which). V and J are TRBV5-6 and TRBJ1-3. Material: blood. The CDR3 reads CASSFSHPGNTIYF.